A single sample is the source of the 18 T cell receptor beta chains below, sequenced in a study of Ad26.COV2.S vaccination and SARS-CoV-2 variants. Treatment meaning: 15 to 20 received Ad26.COV2.S at low or high dose, single or two shots; roughly five received placebo; per-sample allocation not given. Day 63 after the first injection of vaccine or placebo was the sampling time. Sequenced by immunoSEQ multiplex PCR; TCRdb stores in-frame clones only, minus some. The sample shows about 320,000 clones, over 80% of them seen only once. Sample: peripheral blood, taken in a trial of Ad26.COV2.S vaccine versus placebo. These receptors were collected from a person aged 18 to 65 who received the Ad26.COV2.S COVID-19 vaccine or a placebo.

The chain employs TRBV5-1 and TRBJ2-1, with D uncertain. This CDR3 comprises 14 residues. Germline CDR1 and CDR2: SGHRS and YFSETQ. V lost 7 bases and J lost 0, with 11 bases in between. The CDR3 DNA reads TGCGCCAGCGGCTCGCGGAGCTCCTACAATGAGCAGTTCTTC. It encodes CASGSRSSYNEQFF.

This clone was detected only once. The V call is TRBV5-4, the J call TRBJ2-5; 8 nucleotides match TRBD1. V shed 3 bases and J 2 bases; nucleotides not matched to a gene: 6. In germline, CDR1 is SGHNT, CDR2 YYREEE (reference sequence). The CDR3 loop spans 15 amino acids. CDR3 sequence: CASSSRTGKQETQYF. The CDR3 coding sequence is TGTGCCAGCAGCTCTCGGACAGGGAAACAAGAGACCCAGTACTTC.

For the CDR3, the DNA is TGTGCCAGCAGTGAAACAGGGGGCGGGAATGAAGCTTTCTTT. Residues: CASSETGGGNEAFF. The chain employs TRBV6-1 and TRBJ1-1, with 9 positions matching TRBD1. Germline V gene lookup returns CDR1 MNHNS and CDR2 SASEGT. The CDR3 has 14 amino acids. J lost 7 bases, V lost 2 bases, and 5 bases had no gene match.

The chain carries TRBV28 and TRBJ1-2, with a tentative D call TRBD1 (5 bases). Germline V lookup: CDR1 MDHEN, CDR2 SYDVKM. The CDR3 loop spans 15 amino acids. With 7 bases removed from V and 5 bases from J, the gap between germline ends came to 20 bases. The CDR3 region is CASTTGTGRSYGYTF. CDR3 DNA sequence: TGTGCCAGCACAACCGGGACCGGGCGATCGTATGGCTACACCTTC.

This chain links TRBV2 with TRBJ1-1; D gene ambiguous. Germline CDR1 is SNHLY and CDR2 is FYNNEI. This CDR3 contains 16 residues. The V end was cut by 3 bases, the J end by 0 bases, with 14 bases between. CDR3 residues: CASSDPLTTLNTEAFF. The CDR3 DNA sequence: TGTGCCAGCAGTGACCCCCTAACAACCCTGAACACTGAAGCTTTCTTT.

This clone was picked up one time. The identical CDR3 is also encoded by other nucleotide sequences in the sample. This chain connects TRBV20-1 to TRBJ1-1, with D possibly matching TRBD1 (5 bases). The CDR3 totals 11 residues. V was trimmed by 0 bases and J by 8 bases, leaving 7 bases between them. Germline assignment: CDR1 DFQATT and CDR2 SNEGSKA (reference sequence). The CDR3 bases are TGCAGTGCTAGAGAAGGGGTAGAAGCTTTCTTT. The encoded protein is CSAREGVEAFF.

V and J are TRBV7-2 and TRBJ1-2, with D uncertain. V shed 5 bases and J shed 4 bases, with 20 bases lying between them. CDR3 length equals 16 residues. Germline V CDR1 and CDR2: SGHTA, FQGNSA. CDR3 nucleotides: TGTGCCAGCAGCGACCAGGCGCCAGGAGTAAGCTATGGCTACACCTTC. It codes for CASSDQAPGVSYGYTF.

The chain has TRBV10-3 and TRBJ1-2, with TRBD1 identical over 7 bases. Germline CDR1 and CDR2: ENHRY and SYGVKD. V lost 0 bases to trimming and J lost 4 bases; unmatched junction nucleotides: 5. The CDR3 has 15 amino acids. CDR3 in DNA: TGTGCCATCAGTGAGTCATCAAGGGGGCCCTATGGCTACACCTTC. Translation gives CAISESSRGPYGYTF.

This rearrangement joins TRBV25-1 to TRBJ1-3; no clear D gene. Trimming left V 3 bases short and J 0 bases short, with 15 bases between. The CDR3 length is 17 residues. Germline CDR1 reads MGHDK; CDR2 reads SYGVNS. The CDR3 loop is CASSEGSGPLSGNTIYF. In DNA, the CDR3 is TGTGCCAGCAGTGAGGGATCAGGACCGCTCTCTGGAAACACCATATATTTT.

V is TRBV19 and J is TRBJ1-2; the D gene is possibly TRBD1 (6 bases). Trimming pared 6 bases from V and 6 bases from J, leaving 17 bases between. CDR1 and CDR2 from the germline V gene are LNHDA and SQIVND (reference sequence). The CDR3 extends over 14 amino acids. The CDR3 nucleotides are TGTGCCAGTAGCCCATCAACAGGGTTAGATGGCTACACCTTC. Residues: CASSPSTGLDGYTF. Variable domain in full (rest from reference TRBV19 and TRBJ1-2): DGGITQSPKYLFRKEGQNVTLSCEQNLNHDAMYWYRQDPGQGLRLIYYSQIVNDFQKGDIAEGYSVSREKKESFPLTVTSAQKNPTAFYLCASSPSTGLDGYTFGSGTRLTVV.

V usage is TRBV5-1 and J usage is TRBJ1-3; 8 bases line up with TRBD1. CDR1 and CDR2 from the germline V gene are SGHRS and YFSETQ. There are 21 residues in the CDR3. Trimming removed 0 bases from V and 0 bases from J; junction bases left unmatched: 17. The CDR3 reads CASSLGTTGARIASSGNTIYF. As DNA, the CDR3 is TGCGCCAGCAGCTTGGGGACGACAGGGGCCCGGATTGCCTCCTCTGGAAACACCATATATTTT.

J is TRBJ2-3 and V is TRBV5-1; D call uncertain. Deletions cut 0 bases from V and 6 bases from J, with 11 bases between. The CDR3 totals 14 residues. Germline values: CDR1 SGHRS, CDR2 YFSETQ. CDR3 coding DNA: TGCGCCAGCAGCTTGGCGGTAGACCCCGATACGCAGTATTTT. Its translation is CASSLAVDPDTQYF.

This CDR3 reads CASSLVGGNTIYF. The CDR3 region has the DNA TGTGCCAGCAGTTTAGTTGGTGGAAACACCATATATTTT. The rearrangement joins TRBV12-3 or TRBV12-4 to TRBJ1-3; unclear D gene. V was pared by 1 base and J by 3 bases, with 4 bases between. This CDR3 has 13 residues.

The chain couples TRBV2 to TRBJ1-2; 9 bases are shared with TRBD1. Losses at the gene ends were 9 bases for V and 8 bases for J; bases not matched to a gene: 10. Germline V CDR1 and CDR2: SNHLY, FYNNEI. The CDR3 sequence is 13 residues long. The CDR3 DNA follows: TGTGCCAGGAGTCCGGGACAGGGTATCGGCTACACCTTC. Its protein product is CARSPGQGIGYTF.

In regard to this clone: At one of its ends the junction is not consistent with the germline gene, which may arise from a read error. The chain uses TRBV7-2 and TRBJ2-7; 8 positions match TRBD2. CDR1 and CDR2 from the germline V gene are SGHTA and FQGNSA. This CDR3 contains 16 residues. This CDR3 reads CASSLAGTGSSYEQYF. The CDR3 DNA reads as TGTGCCAGCAGCCTAGCGGGTACGGGGAGCTCCTACGAGCAGTACTTC.

This clone was found a few times. This rearrangement joins TRBV11-3 to TRBJ1-1, with 9 bases identical to TRBD1. The junction had 8 bases not matched to a gene; V was cut back by 5 bases and J by 7 bases. The germline V gene has CDR1 SGHNT and CDR2 YENEEA. The length of the CDR3 is 14 residues. DNA of the CDR3: TGTGCCAGCAGCCCACTGGACAGGGGTGGTGAAGCTTTCTTT. Translation gives CASSPLDRGGEAFF.

This clone was picked up many times. The CDR3, as DNA: TGCGCCAGCAGCCAATCTTTTGACAGGGGGCTATCCGAGCAGTACTTC. It is translated as CASSQSFDRGLSEQYF. The rearrangement joins TRBV4-1 to TRBJ2-7; 10 bases map to TRBD1. The CDR3 runs 16 residues. V shed 2 bases, J shed 6 bases, and the junction held 10 bases outside the gene matches. Germline V gene data show CDR1 as MGHRA and CDR2 as YSYEKL.

The rearrangement uses TRBV9 and TRBJ1-4; D uncertain. The CDR3 extends over 17 amino acids. From germline, CDR1 is SGDLS and CDR2 YYNGEE. Trimming removed 0 bases from V and 5 bases from J, with 17 bases in between. CDR3 protein: CASSVGGQISSNEKLFF. DNA for the CDR3: TGTGCCAGCAGCGTAGGAGGGCAGATCAGTTCGAATGAAAAACTGTTTTTT.